Listed below are T cell receptor beta chains from one sample, sequenced in a study of blood T cell repertoires in COVID-19. The data were produced by immunoSEQ multiplex PCR, yet TCRdb's version contains in-frame clones alone and is incomplete. The sample carries some 350,000 clones, 75% to 90% recorded once. Sequencing used PBMCs or T cells enriched from blood (not recorded which). These receptors came from a young man who had recovered from COVID-19. Each CDR3 is given with its conserved first and last residue. D genes are given only for firm matches. Clone size is stated in some rows and not others, as once, few, many or a class when expanded.

abundance: once; v_gene: TRBV27; j_gene: TRBJ1-5; len: 15; d_gene: NA; CDR3aa: CASSPIDRMTQPQHF; CDR3nt: TGTGCCAGCAGCCCTATTGACAGGATGACTCAGCCCCAGCATTTT
abundance: NA; v_gene: TRBV6-5; j_gene: TRBJ2-1; len: 16; d_gene: TRBD2; CDR3aa: CASSWGLAGGLNEQFF; CDR3nt: TGTGCCAGCAGTTGGGGACTAGCGGGAGGGTTGAATGAGCAGTTCTTC
abundance: NA; v_gene: TRBV28; j_gene: TRBJ2-1; len: 14; d_gene: TRBD2; CDR3aa: CASLAGGGNNEQFF; CDR3nt: TGTGCCAGCTTAGCGGGGGGAGGAAACAATGAGCAGTTCTTC
abundance: few; v_gene: TRBV29-1; j_gene: TRBJ2-2; len: 17; d_gene: TRBD2; CDR3aa: CSVSSGTSGTYTGELFF; CDR3nt: TGCAGCGTCTCATCCGGGACTAGCGGGACTTACACCGGGGAGCTGTTTTTT
abundance: NA; v_gene: TRBV13; j_gene: TRBJ2-1; len: 14; d_gene: NA; CDR3aa: CASSPDLGYNEQFF; CDR3nt: TGTGCCAGCAGCCCCGACTTAGGCTACAATGAGCAGTTCTTC
abundance: NA; v_gene: TRBV28; j_gene: TRBJ2-2; len: 13; d_gene: TRBD2; CDR3aa: CASRIAGAGELFF; CDR3nt: TGTGCCAGCAGGATAGCGGGAGCCGGGGAGCTGTTTTTT
abundance: few; v_gene: TRBV3-1/TRBV3-2; j_gene: TRBJ1-1; len: 14; d_gene: NA; CDR3aa: CASSAAGGYTEAFF; CDR3nt: TGTGCCAGCAGCGCCGCCGGGGGGTACACTGAAGCTTTCTTT
abundance: NA; v_gene: TRBV6-5; j_gene: TRBJ2-5; len: 13; d_gene: NA; CDR3aa: CASRRRQEETQYF; CDR3nt: TGTGCCAGCAGACGACGGCAGGAAGAGACCCAGTACTTC
abundance: NA; v_gene: TRBV5-1; j_gene: TRBJ1-1; len: 14; d_gene: NA; CDR3aa: CASSLTGTNTEAFF; CDR3nt: TGCGCCAGCAGCTTGACAGGGACGAACACTGAAGCTTTCTTT
abundance: NA; v_gene: TRBV29-1; j_gene: TRBJ1-5; len: 12; d_gene: TRBD1; CDR3aa: CSVQGENQPQHF; CDR3nt: TGCAGCGTCCAGGGGGAGAATCAGCCCCAGCATTTT
abundance: NA; v_gene: TRBV3-1/TRBV3-2; j_gene: TRBJ1-3; len: 14; d_gene: NA; CDR3aa: CASSPTDSGNTIYF; CDR3nt: TGTGCCAGCAGCCCCACAGACTCTGGAAACACCATATATTTT
abundance: NA; v_gene: TRBV3-1/TRBV3-2; j_gene: TRBJ2-7; len: 13; d_gene: TRBD1; CDR3aa: CASSVGQGYEQYF; CDR3nt: TGTGCCAGCAGCGTGGGACAGGGCTACGAGCAGTACTTC
abundance: NA; v_gene: TRBV12-5; j_gene: TRBJ2-1; len: 19; d_gene: NA; CDR3aa: CASGLVLEGLVAGYNEQFF; CDR3nt: TGTGCTAGTGGTTTGGTACTTGAAGGGTTAGTAGCAGGGTACAATGAGCAGTTCTTC
abundance: NA; v_gene: TRBV5-1; j_gene: TRBJ1-2; len: 13; d_gene: NA; CDR3aa: CASSPAGGQYYTF; CDR3nt: TGCGCCAGCAGCCCGGCCGGAGGGCAGTACTACACCTTC
abundance: NA; v_gene: TRBV7-8; j_gene: TRBJ1-1; len: 15; d_gene: TRBD1; CDR3aa: CASNLRTGGNTEAFF; CDR3nt: TGTGCCAGCAATTTGAGGACAGGGGGGAACACTGAAGCTTTCTTT
abundance: NA; v_gene: TRBV3-1/TRBV3-2; j_gene: TRBJ2-1; len: 16; d_gene: TRBD2; CDR3aa: CASSQDFLAGYNEQFF; CDR3nt: TGTGCCAGCAGCCAAGATTTCCTAGCGGGCTACAATGAGCAGTTCTTC
abundance: NA; v_gene: TRBV10-3; j_gene: TRBJ2-2; len: 20; d_gene: TRBD2; CDR3aa: CAISASPGLAGGPNTGELFF; CDR3nt: TGTGCCATCAGCGCCAGTCCGGGACTAGCGGGGGGGCCGAACACCGGGGAGCTGTTTTTT
abundance: NA; v_gene: TRBV7-9; j_gene: TRBJ2-1; len: 16; d_gene: TRBD1; CDR3aa: CASRDRDGVKWNEQFF; CDR3nt: TGTGCCAGCCGGGACAGGGATGGGGTAAAATGGAATGAGCAGTTCTTC
abundance: NA; v_gene: TRBV5-4; j_gene: TRBJ2-1; len: 14; d_gene: NA; CDR3aa: CASSLDSGVTEQFF; CDR3nt: TGTGCCAGCAGCTTGGATTCCGGGGTGACTGAGCAGTTCTTC
abundance: NA; v_gene: TRBV5-6; j_gene: TRBJ1-4; len: 14; d_gene: NA; CDR3aa: CASSLVSGNEKLFF; CDR3nt: TGTGCCAGCAGCTTGGTCAGCGGGAATGAAAAACTGTTTTTT
abundance: once; v_gene: TRBV2; j_gene: TRBJ2-5; len: 14; d_gene: NA; CDR3aa: CASIWFERQETQYF; CDR3nt: TGTGCCAGCATTTGGTTCGAGCGACAGGAGACCCAGTACTTC
abundance: once; v_gene: TRBV6-5; j_gene: TRBJ2-7; len: 14; d_gene: NA; CDR3aa: CASSSGGRTYEQYF; CDR3nt: TGTGCCAGCAGCTCCGGAGGCAGAACCTACGAGCAGTACTTC
abundance: NA; v_gene: TRBV7-2; j_gene: TRBJ2-1; len: 17; d_gene: NA; CDR3aa: CASSLEGGTVVYNEQFF; CDR3nt: TGTGCCAGCAGCCTAGAAGGGGGGACAGTTGTCTACAATGAGCAGTTCTTC
abundance: NA; v_gene: TRBV7-9; j_gene: TRBJ2-7; len: 16; d_gene: NA; CDR3aa: CASSLGWGELGDEQYF; CDR3nt: TGTGCCAGCAGCTTAGGTTGGGGTGAGCTCGGGGACGAGCAGTACTTC
abundance: NA; v_gene: TRBV19; j_gene: TRBJ1-2; len: 16; d_gene: TRBD1; CDR3aa: CASSMSGTGGDYGYTF; CDR3nt: TGTGCCAGTAGTATGAGTGGGACAGGGGGGGACTATGGCTACACCTTC
abundance: NA; v_gene: TRBV9; j_gene: TRBJ2-7; len: 13; d_gene: NA; CDR3aa: CASSPRGGGEQYF; CDR3nt: TGTGCCAGCAGCCCAAGGGGGGGCGGCGAGCAGTACTTC
abundance: NA; v_gene: TRBV2; j_gene: TRBJ2-3; len: 15; d_gene: TRBD1; CDR3aa: CASSEGQGAGDTQYF; CDR3nt: TGTGCCAGCAGTGAAGGACAGGGGGCAGGAGATACGCAGTATTTT
abundance: NA; v_gene: TRBV9; j_gene: TRBJ1-6; len: 15; d_gene: TRBD1; CDR3aa: CASSVGQGYNSPLHF; CDR3nt: TGTGCCAGCAGCGTTGGACAGGGCTATAATTCACCCCTCCACTTT
abundance: NA; v_gene: TRBV7-7; j_gene: TRBJ2-6; len: 19; d_gene: NA; CDR3aa: CASSDWRGTHKAGANVLTF; CDR3nt: TGTGCCAGCAGCGACTGGCGGGGTACCCATAAGGCTGGGGCCAACGTCCTGACTTTC
abundance: NA; v_gene: TRBV2; j_gene: TRBJ2-7; len: 13; d_gene: NA; CDR3aa: CASRDTNSYEQYF; CDR3nt: TGTGCCAGCAGAGACACGAACTCCTACGAGCAGTACTTC
abundance: NA; v_gene: TRBV19; j_gene: TRBJ1-2; len: 15; d_gene: NA; CDR3aa: CASSMSPASDYGYTF; CDR3nt: TGTGCCAGTAGTATGAGTCCCGCCAGCGACTATGGCTACACCTTC
abundance: NA; v_gene: TRBV10-3; j_gene: TRBJ2-5; len: 12; d_gene: NA; CDR3aa: CAIRGSDTTQYF; CDR3nt: TGTGCCATCAGGGGTAGCGATACGACCCAGTACTTC
abundance: NA; v_gene: TRBV28; j_gene: TRBJ1-2; len: 13; d_gene: NA; CDR3aa: CASSTHSVYGYTF; CDR3nt: TGTGCCAGCAGCACCCACAGTGTCTATGGCTACACCTTC
abundance: NA; v_gene: TRBV4-1; j_gene: TRBJ1-5; len: 16; d_gene: NA; CDR3aa: CASSLGQPNSNQPQHF; CDR3nt: TGCGCCAGCAGCCTTGGACAGCCTAATAGCAATCAGCCCCAGCATTTT
abundance: NA; v_gene: TRBV6-5; j_gene: TRBJ2-7; len: 12; d_gene: NA; CDR3aa: CASRQNRDEQYF; CDR3nt: TGTGCCAGCAGGCAAAACAGGGACGAGCAGTACTTC
abundance: NA; v_gene: TRBV10-3; j_gene: TRBJ1-5; len: 13; d_gene: NA; CDR3aa: CAISGSSNQPQHF; CDR3nt: TGTGCCATCAGTGGCAGTAGCAATCAGCCCCAGCATTTT
abundance: NA; v_gene: TRBV9; j_gene: TRBJ2-3; len: 14; d_gene: NA; CDR3aa: CASSEGGLADTQYF; CDR3nt: TGTGCCAGCAGCGAGGGGGGGCTAGCAGATACGCAGTATTTT
abundance: NA; v_gene: TRBV11-2; j_gene: TRBJ1-2; len: 12; d_gene: NA; CDR3aa: CASRNDIYGYTF; CDR3nt: TGTGCCAGCAGGAACGACATTTATGGCTACACCTTC
abundance: NA; v_gene: TRBV7-2; j_gene: TRBJ2-5; len: 14; d_gene: NA; CDR3aa: CASSSRLDRGTQYF; CDR3nt: TGTGCCAGCAGCTCCCGACTAGACAGAGGGACCCAGTACTTC
abundance: NA; v_gene: TRBV3-1/TRBV3-2; j_gene: TRBJ1-1; len: 12; d_gene: NA; CDR3aa: CASSQGRVGAFF; CDR3nt: TGTGCCAGCAGCCAAGGACGGGTTGGAGCTTTCTTT
abundance: NA; v_gene: TRBV30; j_gene: TRBJ2-7; len: 14; d_gene: NA; CDR3aa: CAWSTGHALDEQYF; CDR3nt: TGTGCCTGGAGTACCGGACACGCCCTTGACGAGCAGTACTTC
abundance: NA; v_gene: TRBV27; j_gene: TRBJ1-2; len: 13; d_gene: TRBD1; CDR3aa: CASSDRGSYGYTF; CDR3nt: TGTGCCAGCAGTGACAGGGGTAGCTATGGCTACACCTTC
abundance: NA; v_gene: TRBV4-3; j_gene: TRBJ1-6; len: 15; d_gene: NA; CDR3aa: CASSQESGKGSPLHF; CDR3nt: TGCGCCAGCAGCCAAGAGTCCGGGAAGGGTTCACCCCTCCACTTT
abundance: NA; v_gene: TRBV24-1; j_gene: TRBJ2-5; len: 16; d_gene: NA; CDR3aa: CATSDTASTGGETQYF; CDR3nt: TGTGCCACCAGTGATACAGCTAGCACGGGTGGGGAGACCCAGTACTTC
abundance: NA; v_gene: TRBV18; j_gene: TRBJ2-3; len: 21; d_gene: TRBD2; CDR3aa: CASSPLEPGLAGGPSTDTQYF; CDR3nt: TGTGCCAGCTCACCACTGGAACCGGGACTAGCGGGGGGACCTAGCACAGATACGCAGTATTTT
abundance: once; v_gene: TRBV3-1/TRBV3-2; j_gene: TRBJ2-5; len: 16; d_gene: TRBD2; CDR3aa: CASSQRWASGSETQYF; CDR3nt: TGTGCCAGCAGCCAACGGTGGGCTAGCGGGAGTGAGACCCAGTACTTC
abundance: NA; v_gene: TRBV11-3; j_gene: TRBJ2-3; len: 16; d_gene: NA; CDR3aa: CASSLGAERLTDTQYF; CDR3nt: TGTGCCAGCAGCTTAGGTGCCGAGCGGCTAACAGATACGCAGTATTTT
abundance: NA; v_gene: TRBV3-1/TRBV3-2; j_gene: TRBJ2-7; len: 14; d_gene: NA; CDR3aa: CASSQDPGSYEQYF; CDR3nt: TGTGCCAGCAGCCAAGATCCGGGTTCCTACGAGCAGTACTTC
abundance: NA; v_gene: TRBV7-9; j_gene: TRBJ2-6; len: 17; d_gene: TRBD2; CDR3aa: CASSFRGESSGANVLTF; CDR3nt: TGTGCCAGCAGCTTCCGGGGGGAGAGCTCTGGGGCCAACGTCCTGACTTTC
abundance: NA; v_gene: TRBV7-9; j_gene: TRBJ1-6; len: 15; d_gene: TRBD1; CDR3aa: CASSLEGQGDSPLHF; CDR3nt: TGTGCCAGCAGCTTAGAAGGACAGGGGGATTCACCCCTCCACTTT
abundance: NA; v_gene: TRBV7-6; j_gene: TRBJ2-7; len: 15; d_gene: TRBD1; CDR3aa: CASSLSGGAGDEQYF; CDR3nt: TGTGCCAGCAGCTTATCAGGGGGCGCAGGGGACGAGCAGTACTTC
abundance: NA; v_gene: TRBV6-5; j_gene: TRBJ2-3; len: 15; d_gene: NA; CDR3aa: CASSTSRGSTDTQYF; CDR3nt: TGTGCCAGCAGTACATCGCGGGGTAGCACAGATACGCAGTATTTT
abundance: NA; v_gene: TRBV4-3; j_gene: TRBJ2-7; len: 15; d_gene: TRBD1; CDR3aa: CASSQVDRGHDEQYF; CDR3nt: TGCGCCAGCAGCCAAGTCGACAGGGGTCACGACGAGCAGTACTTC
abundance: NA; v_gene: TRBV28; j_gene: TRBJ1-5; len: 15; d_gene: NA; CDR3aa: CASRGGDRDNQPQHF; CDR3nt: TGTGCCAGCAGGGGGGGGGACCGAGACAATCAGCCCCAGCATTTT